The subject of this entry is one TCR beta chain. These data belong to a study of CD8+ T cells in alopecia areata. The CDR3 has 12 amino acids. V shed 1 base and J shed 2 bases, with 4 bases lying between them. CDR1 and CDR2 from the germline V gene are GTSNPN and SVGIG (reference sequence). Reverse transcription of extracted RNA yielded cDNA, which provided the sequencing template. Clones were sequenced by immunoSEQ multiplex PCR, and TCRdb holds only the in-frame ones, with some missing. The sample yields approximately 100,000 clones, around 50% seen once. J is TRBJ2-3 and V is TRBV30; D is uncertain. The clonotype comes from a human donor in good health. Sequences were obtained from CD4+ T cells sorted from blood. CDR3 bases: TGTGCCTGGAGTGGGTCCACAGATACGCAGTATTTT. This codes for CAWSGSTDTQYF.